This TCR beta chain was sequenced in a study of blood T cell repertoires in COVID-19. Study at large: Sources were T cells, B-cell-depleted T cells, or PBMCs; the material itself was cDNA or gDNA.

Authors' processing steps: It was from reference gene primer amplification that nucleated cell counts were estimated. Produced via immunoSEQ multiplex PCR; TCRdb's table is partial and in-frame only. The D gene and trimming were derived from the DNA, and the V and J assignments and clone size from that table. This sample has some 270,000 clones, with less than 95% found just once. The V gene lost 2 bases and the J gene lost 3 bases, with 10 bases spanning the gap. CDR3 length: 14 residues. CDR1 is KGHSH, CDR2 LQKENI, per germline. This chain uses TRBV18 with TRBJ1-1; D is ambiguous. This TCR came from a man aged 40-49 years who had been exposed to COVID-19. Sequencing was done on a sample of PBMCs or T cells enriched from blood (not recorded which). DNA of the CDR3: TGTGCCAGCTCACCATGGCAGGACTACACTGAAGCTTTCTTT. The encoded protein is CASSPWQDYTEAFF.